This TCR beta chain came from a study of CD8+ T cells in alopecia areata. Comment on this clone: The antigen is undetermined.

Trimming stripped 0 bases from V and 5 bases from J, with 8 bases between. The germline CDR1 and CDR2 sequences are GTSNPN and SVGIG (reference sequence). This CDR3 region has 13 residues. Points from the study as a whole: Patients shared TCRs less clearly than mice did, possibly owing to HLA. Elevated clonality characterized lesional scalp relative to normal scalp, particularly in alopecia totalis/universalis.

RNA extraction was followed by reverse transcription into cDNA, which acted as the sequencing template. Only in-frame clones appear in the TCRdb table, and some are missing; sequencing was by immunoSEQ multiplex PCR. The table has 100,000 to 150,000 clones, around 50% seen once. The TCR was taken from a human donor with alopecia areata. The specimen was NKG2D-low CD8+ T cells sorted from blood. The chain carries TRBV30 and TRBJ2-1; tentative D call: TRBD1 (5 bases). The CDR3: CAWSVGRNNEQFF. CDR3 bases: TGTGCCTGGAGTGTGGGGCGCAACAATGAGCAGTTCTTC.